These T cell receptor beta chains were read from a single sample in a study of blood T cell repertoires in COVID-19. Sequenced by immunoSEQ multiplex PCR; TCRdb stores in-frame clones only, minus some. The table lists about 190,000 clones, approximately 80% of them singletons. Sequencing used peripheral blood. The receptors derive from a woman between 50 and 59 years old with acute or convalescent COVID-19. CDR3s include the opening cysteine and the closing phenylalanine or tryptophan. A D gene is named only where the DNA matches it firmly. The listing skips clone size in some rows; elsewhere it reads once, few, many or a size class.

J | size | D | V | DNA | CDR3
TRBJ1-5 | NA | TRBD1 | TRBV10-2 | TGCGCCAGCAGTGAGTCCCCCTATCTGGACAGGGGGCGAAGCAATCAGCCCCAGCATTTT | CASSESPYLDRGRSNQPQHF
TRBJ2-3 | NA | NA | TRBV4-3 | TGCGCCAGCAGCCAGGAGACCGACCATACGCAGTATTTT | CASSQETDHTQYF
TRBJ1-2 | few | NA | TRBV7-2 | TGTGCCAGCAGCGGTGCAGGGGAGTCCTTCGGCTACACCTTC | CASSGAGESFGYTF
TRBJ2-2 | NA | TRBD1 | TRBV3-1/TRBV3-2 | TGTGCCAGCAGCCTCCGGGACAGGGTCACCGGGGAGCTGTTTTTT | CASSLRDRVTGELFF
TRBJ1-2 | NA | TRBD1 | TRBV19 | TGTGCCAGTAGTCTGGACAGGGACTATGGCTACACCTTC | CASSLDRDYGYTF
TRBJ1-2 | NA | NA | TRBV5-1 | TGCGCCAGCAGCTTCCGGGACTACGAGGGCTACACCTTC | CASSFRDYEGYTF
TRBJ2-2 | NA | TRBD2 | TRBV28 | TGTGCCAGCAGGCCTCTAGCGGGAGCCACCGGGGAGCTGTTTTTT | CASRPLAGATGELFF
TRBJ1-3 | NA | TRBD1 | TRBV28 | TGTGCCAGCAGCCTGGGACAGTACTCTGGAAACACCATATATTTT | CASSLGQYSGNTIYF
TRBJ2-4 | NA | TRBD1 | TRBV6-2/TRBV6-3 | TGTGCCAGCAGCCTGACAGGGGGCGCAGGCAAAAACATTCAGTACTTC | CASSLTGGAGKNIQYF
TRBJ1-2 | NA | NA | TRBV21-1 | TGTGCCAGCACCCCCGGGGAGACCCACTATGGCTACACCTTC | CASTPGETHYGYTF
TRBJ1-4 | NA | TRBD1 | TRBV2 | TGTGCCAGCGGGGGGCTTGGCCCAGGGGGAAAACTGTTTTTT | CASGGLGPGGKLFF
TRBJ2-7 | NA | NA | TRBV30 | TGTGCCTGGAGTGCTAACCGGGACAACTCCTACGAGCAGTACTTC | CAWSANRDNSYEQYF
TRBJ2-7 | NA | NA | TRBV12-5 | TGTGCTAGTGGTTTGATCTTGACCCGGACGGACAGCCTTCTCGAGCAGTACTTC | CASGLILTRTDSLLEQYF
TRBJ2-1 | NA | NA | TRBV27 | TGTGCCAGCAGTTCCCGGGGGAACTACAATGAGCAGTTCTTC | CASSSRGNYNEQFF
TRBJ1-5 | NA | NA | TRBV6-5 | TGTGCCAGCAGTTACAGCTCCATGAGCAATCAGCCCCAGCATTTT | CASSYSSMSNQPQHF
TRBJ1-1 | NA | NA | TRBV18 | TGTGCCAGCTCACCGACAAAACCGGGACACTTCACTGAAGCTTTCTTT | CASSPTKPGHFTEAFF